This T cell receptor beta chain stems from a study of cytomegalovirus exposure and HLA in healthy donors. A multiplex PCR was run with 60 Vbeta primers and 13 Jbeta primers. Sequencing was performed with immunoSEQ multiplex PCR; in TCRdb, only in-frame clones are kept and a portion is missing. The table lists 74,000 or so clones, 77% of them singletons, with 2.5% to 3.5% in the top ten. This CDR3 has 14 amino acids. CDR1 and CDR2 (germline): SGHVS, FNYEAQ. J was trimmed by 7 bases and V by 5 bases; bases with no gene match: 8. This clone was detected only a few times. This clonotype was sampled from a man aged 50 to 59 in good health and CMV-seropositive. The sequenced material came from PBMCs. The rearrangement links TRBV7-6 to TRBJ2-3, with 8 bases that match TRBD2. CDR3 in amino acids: CASSPGTSSYTQYF. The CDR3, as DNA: TGTGCCAGCAGCCCAGGGACTAGTTCGTATACGCAGTATTTT.